A selection of T cell receptor beta chains follows, all from one sample in a study of breast tumors, draining lymph nodes, adjacent tissues. Each CDR3 protein gets one entry after TCRdb re-called the multiplex PCR reads with MiXCR. This sample has about 270,000 distinct CDR3 sequences, with 30% to 35% found just once. Sequencing was done on a sample of axillary lymph node tissue. Receptors originate from a female donor with breast cancer. Some clones in this sample may be carry-over from other donors' samples. Both conserved end residues are part of each CDR3.

V gene,J gene,CDR3 protein
TRBV5-1,TRBJ1-2,CASSTEQGNGYTF
TRBV6-5,TRBJ1-2,CASSPTRTNRYGYTF
TRBV6-1,TRBJ1-5,CASSEPRGIEQPQHF
TRBV25-1,TRBJ2-7,CASSEFGGSYEQYF
TRBV3-1,TRBJ2-2,CASSRLATDTGELFF
TRBV30,TRBJ1-6,CAWGTDNSPLHF
TRBV11-2,TRBJ2-2,CASSSLLRELFF
TRBV5-4,TRBJ2-5,CASRSGTSAEETQYF
TRBV9,TRBJ1-2,CASSASGTVYGYTF
TRBV20-1,TRBJ2-5,CSAAGQGARETQYF
TRBV5-1,TRBJ2-2,CASSLVATSGRTGELFF
TRBV7-2,TRBJ2-7,CASSLALSKGLAGGPREQYF
TRBV2,TRBJ2-3,CASRQWISTDTQYF
TRBV7-2,TRBJ2-3,CASSLVISGRGSDTQYF
TRBV30,TRBJ2-1,CAWSVLGLGNDEQFF
TRBV5-1,TRBJ2-1,CASSFGSGLAEYNEQFF
TRBV3-1,TRBJ1-6,CASSQGAVALHF
TRBV4-1,TRBJ1-2,CASSQRRTNYGYTF
TRBV2,TRBJ2-7,CASSADPNMREQYF
TRBV9,TRBJ2-7,CASSARAPGYEQYF
TRBV20-1,TRBJ2-2,CSARDPDSANTGELFF
TRBV7-9,TRBJ1-2,CASSPGQGNYGYTF
TRBV9,TRBJ2-6,CASSVGQGTEAF
TRBV19,TRBJ2-5,CASSTGGETQYF
TRBV4-1,TRBJ2-7,CASSQEWGAYEQYF
TRBV4-3,TRBJ2-1,CASSQVPGDYNEQFF
TRBV2,TRBJ1-5,CASREGLGSNQPQHF
TRBV24-1,TRBJ2-3,CATSDRLAGRDTQYF
TRBV11-3,TRBJ2-7,CASSRLAVSYEQYF
TRBV30,TRBJ2-3,CAWSAGGTDTQYF
TRBV5-1,TRBJ1-4,CASSLAPGQPNEKLFF
TRBV20-1,TRBJ2-1,CSARELGLADNNEQFF
TRBV5-1,TRBJ1-4,CASSLGFGTVNEKLFF
TRBV5-1,TRBJ2-1,CASSKSGLITGQFF
TRBV19,TRBJ2-4,CASRGTGADIQYF
TRBV6-1,TRBJ1-2,CASVPTLRGTGYTF
TRBV5-1,TRBJ2-7,CASSLTTAYEQYF
TRBV25-1,TRBJ2-1,CASSPLAGVGEQFF
TRBV14,TRBJ1-6,CASCHWTRGSPLRF
TRBV3-1,TRBJ2-5,CASSRQGVETQYF